This TCR beta chain is from a study of blood T cell repertoires in COVID-19. Study at large: Sites in the United States, Italy and Spain provided acute and convalescent COVID-19 samples. Nucleic acid was either cDNA or gDNA, and it came from T cells, B-cell-depleted T cells, or PBMCs.

This CDR3 spans 15 amino acids. Trimming removed 0 bases from V and 1 base from J, with 4 bases in between. Germline V gene data show CDR1 as SGHTA and CDR2 as FQGNSA. In the study's own analysis: Scientists estimated how many nucleated cells there were by amplifying reference gene primers. Repertoires were generated with immunoSEQ multiplex PCR, while TCRdb's copy carries only in-frame clones and drops some. Clonal size and the V and J genes are those of that table, whereas D and trimming came from the DNA. The sample has about 81,000 clones; roughly 89% are singletons. This chain connects TRBV7-2 to TRBJ2-6; D is unresolved. The sequenced sample consisted of peripheral blood. The clonotype originates from a woman aged 80 or over with active COVID-19. CDR3 residues: CASSLATSGANVLTF. The CDR3 DNA is TGTGCCAGCAGCTTAGCCACTTCTGGGGCCAACGTCCTGACTTTC.